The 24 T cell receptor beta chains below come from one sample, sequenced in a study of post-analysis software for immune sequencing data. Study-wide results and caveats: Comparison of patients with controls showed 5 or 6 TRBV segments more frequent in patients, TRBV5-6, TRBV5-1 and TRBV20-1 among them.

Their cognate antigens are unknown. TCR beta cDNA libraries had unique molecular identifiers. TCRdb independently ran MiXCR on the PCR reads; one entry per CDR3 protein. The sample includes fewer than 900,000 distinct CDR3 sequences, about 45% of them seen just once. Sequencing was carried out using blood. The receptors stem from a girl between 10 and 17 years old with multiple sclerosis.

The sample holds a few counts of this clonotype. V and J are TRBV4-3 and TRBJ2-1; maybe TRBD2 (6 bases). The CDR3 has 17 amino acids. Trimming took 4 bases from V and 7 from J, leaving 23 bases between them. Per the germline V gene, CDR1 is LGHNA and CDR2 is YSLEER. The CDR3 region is CASSPSPGGIRANEQFF. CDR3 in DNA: TGCGCCAGCAGCCCCTCCCCGGGCGGGATAAGGGCGAATGAGCAGTTCTTC.

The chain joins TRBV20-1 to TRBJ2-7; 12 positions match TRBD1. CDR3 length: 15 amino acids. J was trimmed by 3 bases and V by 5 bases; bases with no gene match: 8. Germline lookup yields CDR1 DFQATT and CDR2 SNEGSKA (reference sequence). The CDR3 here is CSAGPGTGGIYEQYF. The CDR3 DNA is TGCAGTGCTGGACCGGGGACAGGGGGCATCTACGAGCAGTACTTC.

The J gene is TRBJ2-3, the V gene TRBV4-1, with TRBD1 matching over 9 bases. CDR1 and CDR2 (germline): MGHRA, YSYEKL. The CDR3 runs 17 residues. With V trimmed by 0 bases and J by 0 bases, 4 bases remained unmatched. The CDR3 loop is CASSQDLGTGSTDTQYF. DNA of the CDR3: TGCGCCAGCAGCCAAGATTTGGGGACAGGGAGCACAGATACGCAGTATTTT.

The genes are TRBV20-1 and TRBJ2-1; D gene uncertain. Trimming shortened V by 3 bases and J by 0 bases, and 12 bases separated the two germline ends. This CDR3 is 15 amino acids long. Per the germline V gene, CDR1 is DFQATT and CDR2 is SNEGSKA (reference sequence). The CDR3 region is CSASLGGNSYNEQFF. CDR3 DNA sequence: TGCAGTGCTAGTTTAGGCGGAAACTCCTACAATGAGCAGTTCTTC.

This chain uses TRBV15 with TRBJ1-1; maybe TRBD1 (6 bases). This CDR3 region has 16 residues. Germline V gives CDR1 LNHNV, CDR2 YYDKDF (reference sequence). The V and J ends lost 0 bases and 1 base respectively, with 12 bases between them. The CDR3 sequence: CATSRDPDSWNTEAFF. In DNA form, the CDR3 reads TGTGCCACCAGCAGAGACCCGGACAGTTGGAACACTGAAGCTTTCTTT.

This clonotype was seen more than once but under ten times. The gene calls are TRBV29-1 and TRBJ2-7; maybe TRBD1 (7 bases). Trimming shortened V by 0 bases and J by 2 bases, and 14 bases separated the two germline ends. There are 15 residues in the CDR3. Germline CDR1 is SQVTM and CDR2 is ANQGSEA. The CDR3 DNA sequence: TGCAGCGTTGAAGATCAGGGGGGAAGGGCCTACGAGCAGTACTTC. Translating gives CSVEDQGGRAYEQYF.

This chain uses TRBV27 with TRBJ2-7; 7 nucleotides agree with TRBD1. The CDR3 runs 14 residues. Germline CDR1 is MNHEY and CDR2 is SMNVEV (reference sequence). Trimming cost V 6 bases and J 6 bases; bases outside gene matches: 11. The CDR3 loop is CASSPAAGGFEQYF. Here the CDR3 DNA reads TGTGCCAGCAGCCCGGCCGCAGGGGGATTCGAGCAGTACTTC.

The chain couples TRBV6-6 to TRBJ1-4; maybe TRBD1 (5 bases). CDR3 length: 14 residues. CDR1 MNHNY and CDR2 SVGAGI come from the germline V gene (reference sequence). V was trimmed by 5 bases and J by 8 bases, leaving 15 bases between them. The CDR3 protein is CASSDPREGEKLFF. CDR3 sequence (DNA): TGTGCCAGCAGTGACCCCAGGGAGGGGGAAAAACTGTTTTTT.

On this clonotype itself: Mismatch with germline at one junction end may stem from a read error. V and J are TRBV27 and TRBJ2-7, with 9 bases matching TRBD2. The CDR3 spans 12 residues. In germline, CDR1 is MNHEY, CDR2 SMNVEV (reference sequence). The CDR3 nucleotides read TGTGCCAGCGGACTAGCGTCCTACGAGCGGTACTTC. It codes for CASGLASYERYF.

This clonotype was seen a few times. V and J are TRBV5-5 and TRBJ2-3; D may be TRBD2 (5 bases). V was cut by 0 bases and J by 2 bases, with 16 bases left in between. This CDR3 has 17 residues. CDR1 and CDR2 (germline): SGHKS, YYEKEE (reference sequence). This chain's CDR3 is CASSLGFVGAPTDTQYF. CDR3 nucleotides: TGTGCCAGCAGCTTGGGGTTTGTGGGAGCTCCCACAGATACGCAGTATTTT. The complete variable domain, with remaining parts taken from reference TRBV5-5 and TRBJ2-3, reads DAGVTQSPTHLIKTRGQQVTLRCSPISGHKSVSWYQQVLGQGPQFIFQYYEKEERGRGNFPDRFSARQFPNYSSELNVNALLLGDSALYLCASSLGFVGAPTDTQYFGPGTRLTVL.

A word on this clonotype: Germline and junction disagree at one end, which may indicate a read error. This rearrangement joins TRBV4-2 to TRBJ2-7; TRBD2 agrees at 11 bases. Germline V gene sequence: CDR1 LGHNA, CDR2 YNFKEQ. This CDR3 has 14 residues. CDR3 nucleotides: TGTGCCGGCAGCCAAGAAACTAGCGGGAGCGAGCAGTACTTC. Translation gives CAGSQETSGSEQYF.

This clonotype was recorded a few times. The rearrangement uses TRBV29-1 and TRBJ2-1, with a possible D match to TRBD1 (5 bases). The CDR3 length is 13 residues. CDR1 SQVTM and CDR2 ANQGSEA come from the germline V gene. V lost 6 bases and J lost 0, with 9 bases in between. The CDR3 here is CSVGVRSYNEQFF. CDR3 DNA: TGCAGCGTAGGGGTGCGCTCCTACAATGAGCAGTTCTTC.

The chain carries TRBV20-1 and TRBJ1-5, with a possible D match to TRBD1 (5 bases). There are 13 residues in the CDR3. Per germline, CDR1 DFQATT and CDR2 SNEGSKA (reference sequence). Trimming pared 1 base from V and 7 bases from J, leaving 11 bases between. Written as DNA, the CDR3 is TGCAGTGCTAGAGGTTCCGGGGACCAGCCCCAGCATTTT. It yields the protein CSARGSGDQPQHF.

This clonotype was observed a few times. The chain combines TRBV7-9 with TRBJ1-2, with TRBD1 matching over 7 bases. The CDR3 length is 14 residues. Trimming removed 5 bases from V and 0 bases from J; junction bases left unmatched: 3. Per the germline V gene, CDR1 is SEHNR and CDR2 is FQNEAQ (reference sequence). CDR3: CASSRQGSNYGYTF. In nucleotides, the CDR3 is TGTGCCAGCAGCCGACAGGGATCTAACTATGGCTACACCTTC.

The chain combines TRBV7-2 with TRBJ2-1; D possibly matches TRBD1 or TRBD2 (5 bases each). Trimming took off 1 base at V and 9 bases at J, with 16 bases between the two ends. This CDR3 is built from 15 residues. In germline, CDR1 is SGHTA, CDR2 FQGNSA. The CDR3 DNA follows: TGTGCCAGCAGCTTAGAACCGGGCTGGGGGAGTGAGCAGTTCTTC. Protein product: CASSLEPGWGSEQFF.

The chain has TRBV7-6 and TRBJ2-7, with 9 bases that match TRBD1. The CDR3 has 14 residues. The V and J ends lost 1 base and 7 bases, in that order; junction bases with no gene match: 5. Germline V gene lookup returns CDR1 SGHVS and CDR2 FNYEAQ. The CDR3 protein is CASSLVGQGQEQYF. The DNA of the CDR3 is TGTGCCAGCAGCTTAGTCGGACAGGGGCAGGAGCAGTACTTC.

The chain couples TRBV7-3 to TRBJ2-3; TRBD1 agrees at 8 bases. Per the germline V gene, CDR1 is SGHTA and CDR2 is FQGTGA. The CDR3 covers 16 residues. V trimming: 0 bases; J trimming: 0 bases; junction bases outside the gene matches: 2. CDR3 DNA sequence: TGTGCCAGCAGCTTAACGGGACAGGTTAGCACAGATACGCAGTATTTT. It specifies CASSLTGQVSTDTQYF. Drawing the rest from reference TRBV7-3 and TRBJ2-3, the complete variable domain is GAGVSQTPSNKVTEKGKYVELRCDPISGHTALYWYRQSLGQGPEFLIYFQGTGAADDSGLPNDRFFAVRPEGSVSTLKIQRTERGDSAVYLCASSLTGQVSTDTQYFGPGTRLTVL.

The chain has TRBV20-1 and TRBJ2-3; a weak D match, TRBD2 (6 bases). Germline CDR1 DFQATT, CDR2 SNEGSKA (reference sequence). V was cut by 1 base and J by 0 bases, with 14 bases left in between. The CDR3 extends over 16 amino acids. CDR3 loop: CSARAPGGASTDTQYF. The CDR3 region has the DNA TGCAGTGCTAGAGCCCCGGGCGGGGCAAGCACAGATACGCAGTATTTT.

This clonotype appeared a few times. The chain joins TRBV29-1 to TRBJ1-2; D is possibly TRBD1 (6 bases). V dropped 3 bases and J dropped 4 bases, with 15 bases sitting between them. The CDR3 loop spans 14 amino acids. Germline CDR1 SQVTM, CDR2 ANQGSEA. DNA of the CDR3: TGCAGCGTTGATGGGGGGCAGGGCAGCTATGGCTACACCTTC. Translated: CSVDGGQGSYGYTF.

The CDR3: CASSFQQGTEAFF. As DNA, the CDR3 is TGTGCCAGCAGCTTCCAGCAGGGCACTGAAGCTTTCTTT. This chain links TRBV7-2 with TRBJ1-1, with D possibly being TRBD1 (5 bases). V gave up 3 bases and J gave up 4 bases, with 9 bases separating them. The CDR3 extends over 13 amino acids. Germline values: CDR1 SGHTA, CDR2 FQGNSA.

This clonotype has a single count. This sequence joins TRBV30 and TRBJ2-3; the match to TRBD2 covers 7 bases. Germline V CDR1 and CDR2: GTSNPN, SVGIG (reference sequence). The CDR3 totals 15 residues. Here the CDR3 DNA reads TGTGTCCGGGAGGTGAGGCGGGGCAGACGCGATACGCAGTATTTT. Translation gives CVREVRRGRRDTQYF.

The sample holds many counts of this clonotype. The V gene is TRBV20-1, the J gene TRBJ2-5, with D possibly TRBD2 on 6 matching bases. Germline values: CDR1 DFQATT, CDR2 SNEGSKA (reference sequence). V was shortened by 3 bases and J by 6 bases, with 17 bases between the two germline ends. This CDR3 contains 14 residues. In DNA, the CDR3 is TGCAGTGCTAGCTCGGACCTCGGGGGTCAGACCCAGTACTTC. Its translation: CSASSDLGGQTQYF.

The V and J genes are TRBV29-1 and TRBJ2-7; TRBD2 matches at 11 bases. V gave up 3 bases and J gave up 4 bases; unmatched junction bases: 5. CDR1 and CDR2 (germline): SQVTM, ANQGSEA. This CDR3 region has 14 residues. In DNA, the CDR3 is TGCAGCGTTGAGGGACTAGCGGATTCTTACGAGCAGTACTTC. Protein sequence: CSVEGLADSYEQYF.

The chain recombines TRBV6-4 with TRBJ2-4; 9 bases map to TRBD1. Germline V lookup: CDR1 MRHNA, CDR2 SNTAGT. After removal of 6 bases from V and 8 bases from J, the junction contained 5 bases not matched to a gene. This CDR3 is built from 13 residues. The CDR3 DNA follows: TGTGCCAGCAGGGACAGGGGTCGATACATTCAGTACTTC. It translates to CASRDRGRYIQYF.